The 3 T cell receptor beta chains presented below share a single source sample, sequenced in a study of beta chain features in type 1 diabetes. Expressed TCRB transcripts were sequenced, since all the RNA that had been isolated was reverse transcribed. The repertoire was sequenced with immunoSEQ multiplex PCR; TCRdb's copy has only in-frame clones and lacks some. Here the sample spans around 160,000 clones, roughly 9% being singletons. Study findings and constraints: Type 1 diabetes patients had moderately but significantly shorter TCRB CDR3s in all four CD4+ subsets.

Which antigens these TCRs recognize remains unknown. Sequenced input: central memory CD4+ T cells from blood. The receptors come from a woman in her twenties or thirties with type 1 diabetes.

This chain links TRBV2 with TRBJ2-1; 11 nucleotides align to TRBD2. Germline V CDR1 and CDR2: SNHLY, FYNNEI. After removal of 3 bases from V and 9 bases from J, the junction contained 7 bases not matched to a gene. The CDR3 extends over 15 amino acids. The CDR3 region is CASSDISGRAGEQFF. CDR3 DNA sequence: TGTGCCAGCAGTGATATTAGCGGGAGGGCAGGTGAGCAGTTCTTC. Full variable domain (missing parts from reference TRBV2 and TRBJ2-1): EPEVTQTPSHQVTQMGQEVILRCVPISNHLYFYWYRQILGQKVEFLVSFYNNEISEKSEIFDDQFSVERPDGSNFTLKIRSTKLEDSAMYFCASSDISGRAGEQFFGPGTRLTVL.

This chain uses TRBV7-9 with TRBJ1-2, with D possibly matching TRBD1 (5 bases). CDR1 and CDR2 (germline): SEHNR, FQNEAQ (reference sequence). The CDR3 consists of 18 residues. The ends were cut back, 0 bases at V and 3 bases at J, with 20 bases in the middle. The CDR3 DNA reads TGTGCCAGCAGCTTAGCGTCCCCCCACAGGAAGGAATACTATGGCTACACCTTC. Encoded protein: CASSLASPHRKEYYGYTF. The full variable domain, with the rest looked up from reference TRBV7-9 and TRBJ1-2, is DTGVSQNPRHKITKRGQNVTFRCDPISEHNRLYWYRQTLGQGPEFLTYFQNEAQLEKSRLLSDRFSAERPKGSFSTLEIQRTEQGDSAMYLCASSLASPHRKEYYGYTFGSGTRLTVV.

The chain joins TRBV28 to TRBJ1-2, with D possibly TRBD1 on 5 matching bases. Germline V gives CDR1 MDHEN, CDR2 SYDVKM. The V end was cut by 1 base, the J end by 8 bases, with 14 bases between. The CDR3 consists of 14 residues. CDR3 nucleotides: TGTGCCAGCAGTTTATCAGGGTCCCCTCTGGGCTACACCTTC. Translated: CASSLSGSPLGYTF.